These 28 T cell receptor beta chains originate from one sample sequenced in a study of T cell clones after liver transplantation. Sequencing used immunoSEQ multiplex PCR; TCRdb keeps in-frame clones, though not all of them. In the table there are some 80,000 clones, roughly 80% of which are singletons. Material: CD4+ T cells from blood, obtained around 50 months after liver transplant. The receptors were sampled from a human patient who received a liver transplant. Among the T cells, some may be from the graft donor.

The rearrangement links TRBV7-5 to TRBJ2-5; TRBD2, the table's D call, was not compared with the DNA. TRBV7-5 is described as a pseudogene. There are 16 residues in the CDR3. Here the CDR3 reads CVRRHNAGTRQETQYF. CDR3 in DNA: TGTGTCAGAAGGCATAATGCTGGGACTCGGCAAGAGACCCAGTACTTC.

The chain carries TRBV5-8 and TRBJ2-6; 7 nucleotides agree with TRBD2. The CDR3 totals 19 residues. The trim removed 4 bases at V and 0 bases at J, leaving 13 bases unmatched. CDR1 is SGHTS, CDR2 YDEGEE, per germline. The DNA of the CDR3 is TGTGCCAGCAGCCCAAACATAGCGGGCGGAAGCTCTGGGGCCAACGTCCTGACTTTC. Residues: CASSPNIAGGSSGANVLTF.

V gene TRBV6-5 combines with J gene TRBJ1-5; D may be TRBD1 (6 bases). Germline values: CDR1 MNHEY, CDR2 SVGAGI. V was cut by 6 bases and J by 5 bases, with 11 bases left in between. The CDR3 has 13 residues. The CDR3 here is CASRRRGDQPQHF. The DNA for the CDR3 is TGTGCCAGCAGGCGGAGGGGGGATCAGCCCCAGCATTTT.

This chain uses TRBV5-1 with TRBJ2-3; D uncertain. The CDR3 spans 13 residues. Trimming took off 9 bases at V and 5 bases at J, with 16 bases between the two ends. Germline values: CDR1 SGHRS, CDR2 YFSETQ. CDR3: CATSGLMGDTQYF. CDR3 nucleotides: TGCGCCACCTCTGGGCTTATGGGAGATACGCAGTATTTT.

The V call is TRBV5-1, the J call TRBJ2-5; a possible D gene is TRBD1 (6 bases). V lost 4 bases and J lost 5, with 15 bases in between. CDR3 size: 14 residues. In germline, CDR1 is SGHRS, CDR2 YFSETQ. CDR3 DNA: TGCGCCAGCAGCCGTCCAGGGGTGGGGGAGACCCAGTACTTC. This sequence encodes CASSRPGVGETQYF.

Comment on this clone: Germline is not matched at one junction end, which may reflect a read error. The rearrangement joins TRBV5-6 to TRBJ2-1; the match to TRBD1 covers 7 bases. The CDR3 has 15 residues. Germline V lookup: CDR1 SGHDT, CDR2 YYEEEE. CDR3 protein: CASSVGTVSYNELFF. In DNA form, the CDR3 reads TGTGCCAGCAGCGTCGGGACAGTTTCCTACAATGAGCTGTTCTTC. Complete variable domain (other parts from reference TRBV5-6 and TRBJ2-1): DAGVTQSPTHLIKTRGQQVTLRCSPKSGHDTVSWYQQALGQGPQFIFQYYEEEERQRGNFPDRFSGHQFPNYSSELNVNALLLGDSALYLCASSVGTVSYNELFFGPGTRLTVL.

The chain uses TRBV6-1 and TRBJ1-6, with D tentatively TRBD1 (5 bases). CDR1 is MNHNS, CDR2 SASEGT, per germline. V dropped 7 bases and J dropped 6 bases, with 13 bases sitting between them. This CDR3 is built from 14 residues. The CDR3 reads CASTRDRTNSPLHF. DNA for the CDR3: TGTGCCAGCACCAGAGACAGAACTAATTCACCCCTCCACTTT.

The CDR3 nucleotides read TGTGCCAGCAGCCCAGGGGGTGGTCAGCCCCAGCATTTT. It translates to CASSPGGGQPQHF. V and J are TRBV2 and TRBJ1-5, with 7 bases fitting TRBD1. The J segment lost 6 bases and the V segment lost 6 bases, leaving 5 bases of the junction unmatched. Germline CDR1 reads SNHLY; CDR2 reads FYNNEI. The CDR3 is 13 amino acids.

The rearrangement links TRBV9 to TRBJ1-4; weak D call: TRBD1 (5 bases). Germline loops: CDR1 SGDLS, CDR2 YYNGEE. V was shortened by 0 bases and J by 8 bases, with 14 bases between the two germline ends. The CDR3 is 15 residues long. Here the CDR3 reads CASSVAPTGIEKLFF. The DNA of the CDR3 is TGTGCCAGCAGCGTAGCTCCAACAGGAATCGAAAAACTGTTTTTT.

The chain combines TRBV7-2 with TRBJ1-1; D is ambiguous. Per germline, CDR1 SGHTA and CDR2 FQGNSA. The V end was cut by 2 bases, the J end by 1 base, with 8 bases between. The CDR3 is made up of 14 amino acids. CDR3 residues: CASSLKIANTEAFF. CDR3 DNA: TGTGCCAGCAGCTTAAAGATCGCGAACACTGAAGCTTTCTTT.

This chain links TRBV7-6 with TRBJ2-1; 11 nucleotides line up with TRBD2. Trimming took 4 bases from V and 7 from J; bases not matched to a gene: 9. This CDR3 spans 16 amino acids. Germline CDR1 is SGHVS and CDR2 is FNYEAQ. The CDR3 loop is CASSSILAGVRNEQFF. CDR3 DNA sequence: TGTGCCAGCAGCTCTATACTAGCGGGAGTAAGAAATGAGCAGTTCTTC.

J is TRBJ2-2 and V is TRBV5-1; TRBD1 aligns across 11 bases. Germline lookup yields CDR1 SGHRS and CDR2 YFSETQ. V lost 2 bases, J lost 3 bases, and 9 bases stayed unmatched. The CDR3 is 18 residues long. The CDR3 reads CASSFLPGTGGYTGELFF. Written as DNA, the CDR3 is TGCGCCAGCAGCTTCTTACCGGGGACAGGGGGTTACACCGGGGAGCTGTTTTTT.

The DNA of the CDR3 is TGTGCCAGCAGCTCAGGGGAGACCCAGTACTTC. This translates into CASSSGETQYF. The chain has TRBV5-6 and TRBJ2-5; perhaps TRBD1 as D (5 bases). V lost 3 bases, J lost 5 bases, and 5 bases lay in between. CDR1 is SGHDT and CDR2 is YYEEEE in the germline V gene. This CDR3 region has 11 residues.

The chain carries TRBV7-2 and TRBJ2-2, with 9 bases identical to TRBD1. The CDR3 totals 16 residues. Trimming cost V 1 base and J 7 bases; bases outside gene matches: 7. Germline values: CDR1 SGHTA, CDR2 FQGNSA. The CDR3 is CASSLGGQGWGGELFF. The CDR3 coding sequence is TGTGCCAGCAGCTTAGGAGGACAGGGGTGGGGCGGGGAGCTGTTTTTT.

This clone appeared a few times. This rearrangement joins TRBV4-3 to TRBJ2-2; D unresolved. CDR1 is LGHNA, CDR2 YSLEER, per germline. Between the trimmed V and J ends, which lost 0 bases and 4 bases, there was a span of 9 bases. CDR3 size: 15 residues. The CDR3 region has the DNA TGCGCCAGCAGCCAAGATATCACCCTCACCGGGGAGCTGTTTTTT. Its protein product is CASSQDITLTGELFF.

This clone was seen a single time. The chain recombines TRBV18 with TRBJ1-2; tentatively, D is TRBD1 (6 bases). From germline, CDR1 is KGHSH and CDR2 LQKENI. V lost 6 bases and J lost 4, with 9 bases in between. The CDR3 extends over 12 amino acids. Here the CDR3 reads CASSETGYGYTF. CDR3 bases: TGTGCCAGCTCGGAGACAGGCTATGGCTACACCTTC.

The chain employs TRBV7-9 and TRBJ1-3; possible D gene TRBD1, 5 bases. V lost 5 bases and J lost 2, with 13 bases in between. The CDR3 length is 15 residues. CDR1 and CDR2 from the germline V gene are SEHNR and FQNEAQ (reference sequence). In DNA, the CDR3 is TGTGCCAGCAGCCTCCAGGGTCTTCCTGGAAACACCATATATTTT. This codes for CASSLQGLPGNTIYF.

The CDR3 protein is CASSSLGGPYEQYF. Written as DNA, the CDR3 is TGTGCCAGCAGCTCATTAGGGGGCCCTTACGAGCAGTACTTC. The V call is TRBV5-4, the J call TRBJ2-7, with 7 nucleotides matching TRBD1. Germline-derived CDR1 and CDR2 are SGHNT and YYREEE (reference sequence). The CDR3 is 14 residues long. Trimming removed 3 bases from V and 4 bases from J; junction bases left unmatched: 7.

V usage is TRBV10-3 and J usage is TRBJ2-6; D remains unclear. The CDR3 runs to 14 residues. With 2 bases removed from V and 2 bases from J, the gap between germline ends came to 4 bases. Germline CDR1 and CDR2: ENHRY and SYGVKD. CDR3 region: CAISENTGANVLTF. CDR3 coding DNA: TGTGCCATCAGTGAGAATACTGGGGCCAACGTCCTGACTTTC.

This clone was seen only a few times. The chain couples TRBV19 to TRBJ1-6, with no clear D. Trimming left V 5 bases short and J 8 bases short, with 13 bases between. This CDR3 region has 14 residues. From germline, CDR1 is LNHDA and CDR2 SQIVND (reference sequence). CDR3 nucleotides: TGTGCCAGTAGTTCCCACGGGCTGGATTCACCCCTCCACTTT. Translated: CASSSHGLDSPLHF.

This clone came up a few times. This rearrangement joins TRBV10-1 to TRBJ2-2; 7 bases match TRBD2. CDR1 and CDR2 (germline): WNHNN, SYGVQD (reference sequence). This CDR3 comprises 17 residues. The V and J ends lost 4 bases and 1 base, in that order; junction bases with no gene match: 9. CDR3 sequence reads: CASSARGGSKNTGELFF. As DNA, the CDR3 is TGCGCCAGCAGTGCCCGGGGAGGGTCTAAGAACACCGGGGAGCTGTTTTTT.

This chain uses TRBV5-6 with TRBJ2-5; D uncertain. This CDR3 contains 12 residues. Per the germline V gene, CDR1 is SGHDT and CDR2 is YYEEEE. Trimming took 4 bases from V and 5 from J, leaving 9 bases between them. The CDR3 is CASSVDWETQYF. In DNA form, the CDR3 reads TGTGCCAGCAGCGTAGACTGGGAGACCCAGTACTTC. The whole variable domain, filled in from reference TRBV5-6 and TRBJ2-5, reads DAGVTQSPTHLIKTRGQQVTLRCSPKSGHDTVSWYQQALGQGPQFIFQYYEEEERQRGNFPDRFSGHQFPNYSSELNVNALLLGDSALYLCASSVDWETQYFGPGTRLLVL.

J is TRBJ2-7 and V is TRBV7-3, with a possible D match to TRBD2 (7 bases). Looked up from germline, CDR1 is SGHTA and CDR2 is FQGTGA. Trimming shortened V by 2 bases and J by 6 bases, and 23 bases separated the two germline ends. The CDR3 is made up of 17 amino acids. The CDR3 region has the DNA TGTGCCAGCAGCTTACTCCCTCCGGGGAGGGGGAAGGGCGAGCAGTACTTC. Its protein is CASSLLPPGRGKGEQYF.

This sequence joins TRBV27 and TRBJ2-3, with 10 bases fitting TRBD2. V gave up 7 bases and J gave up 6 bases; unmatched junction bases: 7. Germline CDR1 MNHEY, CDR2 SMNVEV (reference sequence). The CDR3 loop spans 14 amino acids. This chain's CDR3 is CASKLAGASDTQYF. CDR3 in DNA: TGTGCCAGCAAGCTAGCGGGGGCTTCGGATACGCAGTATTTT.

V is TRBV7-6 and J is TRBJ2-3; 8 bases align to TRBD1. V lost 3 bases to trimming and J lost 3 bases; unmatched junction nucleotides: 8. Germline lookup yields CDR1 SGHVS and CDR2 FNYEAQ. The CDR3 runs to 16 residues. The CDR3, as DNA: TGTGCCAGCAGCTTCGGAAGGACAGGGTTGACAGATACGCAGTATTTT. Amino acid sequence: CASSFGRTGLTDTQYF.

The rearrangement links TRBV11-2 to TRBJ2-5; D perhaps matches TRBD2 (5 bases). CDR1 and CDR2 (germline): SGHAT, FQNNGV. The CDR3 has 13 amino acids. The V gene lost 5 bases and the J gene lost 0 bases, with 7 bases spanning the gap. The CDR3 loop is CASSAGNQETQYF. The CDR3 nucleotides read TGTGCCAGCAGCGCCGGGAACCAAGAGACCCAGTACTTC.

This clone was seen a handful of times. The gene calls are TRBV9 and TRBJ1-3, with 8 bases matching TRBD1. Germline assignment: CDR1 SGDLS and CDR2 YYNGEE. V shed 3 bases and J 2 bases; nucleotides not matched to a gene: 1. The CDR3 length is 14 residues. CDR3 nucleotide sequence: TGTGCCAGCAGCGGGACAGGGACTGGAAACACCATATATTTT. Its translation is CASSGTGTGNTIYF.

The chain joins TRBV5-1 to TRBJ1-2; the D gene is possibly TRBD1 (6 bases). Looked up from germline, CDR1 is SGHRS and CDR2 is YFSETQ. Trimming cost V 3 bases and J 6 bases, with 18 bases left between them. This CDR3 is 15 amino acids long. The CDR3 sequence: CASSSESRQVNGYTF. The CDR3 region has the DNA TGCGCCAGCAGCTCCGAGAGTAGACAGGTTAATGGCTACACCTTC. Supplemented by reference TRBV5-1 and TRBJ1-2, the full variable domain reads KAGVTQTPRYLIKTRGQQVTLSCSPISGHRSVSWYQQTPGQGLQFLFEYFSETQRNKGNFPGRFSGRQFSNSRSEMNVSTLELGDSALYLCASSSESRQVNGYTFGSGTRLTVV.